One and the same sample provided the 2 T cell receptor beta chains below, sequenced in a study of OX40 agonist ivuxolimab in advanced cancers. Method: immunoSEQ multiplex PCR; TCRdb's copy keeps in-frame clones and lacks some. This table holds under 20,000 clones, about 84% found once. The source was CD4+ or CD8+ T cells sorted from blood, collected in a trial of the OX40 agonist ivuxolimab. The receptors were gathered from an adult with an advanced solid tumor such as melanoma, head and neck, liver or kidney cancer.

The genes are TRBV19 and TRBJ1-2, with a weak D call TRBD1 (5 bases). The germline CDR1 and CDR2 sequences are LNHDA and SQIVND (reference sequence). V lost 4 bases and J lost 4, with 13 bases in between. The length of the CDR3 is 14 residues. The CDR3 reads CASSTGTGIYGYTF. The CDR3 nucleotides read TGTGCCAGTAGTACCGGTACAGGTATCTATGGCTACACCTTC. Variable domain in full (rest from reference TRBV19 and TRBJ1-2): DGGITQSPKYLFRKEGQNVTLSCEQNLNHDAMYWYRQDPGQGLRLIYYSQIVNDFQKGDIAEGYSVSREKKESFPLTVTSAQKNPTAFYLCASSTGTGIYGYTFGSGTRLTVV.

The chain recombines TRBV5-6 with TRBJ1-5; unclear D gene. Germline-derived CDR1 and CDR2 are SGHDT and YYEEEE. Trimming shortened V by 4 bases and J by 2 bases, and 7 bases separated the two germline ends. The CDR3 loop spans 13 amino acids. DNA of the CDR3: TGTGCCAGCAGCCAAATGGGCAATCAGCCCCAGCATTTT. Translation: CASSQMGNQPQHF.